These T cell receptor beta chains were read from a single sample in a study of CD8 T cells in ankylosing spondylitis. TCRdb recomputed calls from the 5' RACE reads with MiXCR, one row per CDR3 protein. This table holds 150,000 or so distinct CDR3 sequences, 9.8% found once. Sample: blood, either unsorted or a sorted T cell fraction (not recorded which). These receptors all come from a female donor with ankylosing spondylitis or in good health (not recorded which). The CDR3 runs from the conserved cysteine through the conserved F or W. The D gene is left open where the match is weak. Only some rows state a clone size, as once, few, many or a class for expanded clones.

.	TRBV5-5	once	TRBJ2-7	CAMSPERGYEQYF	TGTGCCATGAGCCCTGAGAGGGGCTACGAGCAGTACTTC
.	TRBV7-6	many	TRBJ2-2	CASSLVGREGTGELFF	TGTGCCAGCAGCTTAGTCGGCAGGGAAGGTACCGGGGAGCTGTTTTTT
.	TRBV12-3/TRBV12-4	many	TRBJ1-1	CAVSGGNMNTEAFF	TGTGCCGTTTCGGGGGGCAACATGAACACTGAAGCTTTCTTT
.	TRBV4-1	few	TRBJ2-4	CASSQDRSLTKNIQYF	TGCGCCAGCAGCCAAGATCGCTCCCTCACCAAAAACATTCAGTACTTC
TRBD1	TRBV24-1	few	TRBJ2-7	CATSDPGTGSYEQYF	TGTGCCACCAGTGATCCCGGGACAGGGTCCTACGAGCAGTACTTC
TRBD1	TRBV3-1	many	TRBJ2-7	CASSQVGQGSYEQYF	TGTGCCAGCAGCCAAGTGGGACAGGGGAGCTACGAGCAGTACTTC
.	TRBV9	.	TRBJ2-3	CASSLAGSTGTQYF	TGTGCCAGCAGCTTGGCGGGGAGCACAGGTACGCAGTATTTT
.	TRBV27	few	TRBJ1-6	CATSQQFYNSPLHF	TGTGCCACCAGCCAGCAGTTCTATAATTCACCCCTCCACTTT
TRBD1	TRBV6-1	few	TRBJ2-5	CASSPDRGGETQYF	TGTGCCAGCAGCCCTGACAGGGGGGGGGAGACCCAGTACTTC
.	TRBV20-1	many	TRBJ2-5	CSARDLNGRKQETQYF	TGCAGTGCTAGAGATCTTAACGGGAGAAAACAAGAGACCCAGTACTTC
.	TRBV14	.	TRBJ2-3	CASSQGATADTQYF	TGTGCCAGCAGCCAAGGGGCAACCGCGGATACGCAGTATTTT
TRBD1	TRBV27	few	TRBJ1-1	CASSWGDRGSTEAFF	TGTGCCAGCAGTTGGGGGGACAGGGGAAGCACTGAAGCTTTCTTT
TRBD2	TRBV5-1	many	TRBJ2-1	CASSWPLAGGTNEQFF	TGCGCCAGCAGCTGGCCTCTAGCGGGAGGCACCAATGAGCAGTTCTTC
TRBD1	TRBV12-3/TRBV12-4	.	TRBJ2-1	CASSRTGPNEQFF	TGTGCCAGCAGCCGGACAGGACCCAATGAGCAGTTCTTC
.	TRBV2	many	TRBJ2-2	CASSAGGTGELFF	TGTGCCAGCAGTGCAGGGGGGACCGGGGAGCTGTTTTTT
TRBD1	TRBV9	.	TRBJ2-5	CASSASTGVGETQYF	TGTGCCAGCAGCGCTTCGACAGGGGTGGGGGAGACCCAGTACTTC
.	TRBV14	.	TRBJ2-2	CASSQGPRMSGELFF	TGTGCCAGCAGCCAAGGACCCCGTATGTCCGGGGAGCTGTTTTTT
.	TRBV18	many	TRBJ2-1	CASSPPVNVGLHNEQFF	TGTGCCAGCTCACCACCCGTGAACGTTGGGCTCCACAATGAGCAGTTCTTC
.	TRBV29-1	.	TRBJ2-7	CSGGSAYEQYF	TGCAGCGGGGGGTCAGCCTACGAGCAGTACTTC
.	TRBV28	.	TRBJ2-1	CASSFEPVGSSYNEQFF	TGTGCCAGCAGTTTCGAACCGGTGGGGAGCTCCTACAATGAGCAGTTCTTC
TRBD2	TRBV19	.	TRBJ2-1	CASSIMGLADNEQFF	TGTGCCAGTAGTATAATGGGACTAGCGGACAATGAGCAGTTCTTC
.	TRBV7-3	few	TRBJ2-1	CASSPLGTAEEQFF	TGTGCCAGCAGCCCGCTCGGGACTGCGGAGGAGCAGTTCTTC
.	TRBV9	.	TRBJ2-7	CASSVGAGYEQYF	TGTGCCAGCAGCGTAGGGGCCGGGTACGAGCAGTACTTC
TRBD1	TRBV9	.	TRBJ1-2	CASSAQGSLPVYGYTF	TGTGCCAGCAGCGCACAGGGGTCTCTACCCGTCTATGGCTACACCTTC
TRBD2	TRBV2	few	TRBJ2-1	CASSGFRDPSGSSYNEQFF	TGTGCCAGCAGTGGTTTCAGGGACCCTAGCGGGAGCTCCTACAATGAGCAGTTCTTC
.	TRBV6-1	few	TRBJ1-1	CALTGPTEAFF	TGTGCACTAACAGGGCCCACTGAAGCTTTCTTT
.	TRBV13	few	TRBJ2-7	CASRRGTHEQYF	TGTGCCAGCAGGAGAGGGACCCACGAGCAGTACTTC
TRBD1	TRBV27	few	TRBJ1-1	CASSSGQGGYTEAFF	TGTGCCAGCAGTTCCGGACAGGGAGGTTACACTGAAGCTTTCTTT
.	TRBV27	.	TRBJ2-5	CASRGGTAVETQYF	TGTGCCAGCAGGGGGGGGACAGCTGTAGAGACCCAGTACTTC
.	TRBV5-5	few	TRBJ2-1	CASSLMGANEQFF	TGTGCCAGCAGCTTGATGGGCGCCAATGAGCAGTTCTTC
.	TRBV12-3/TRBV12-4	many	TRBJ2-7	CASSLMGYEQYF	TGTGCCAGCAGTTTGATGGGTTACGAGCAGTACTTC
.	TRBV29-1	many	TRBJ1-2	CSVVGEIGYTF	TGCAGCGTCGTGGGGGAAATTGGCTACACCTTC
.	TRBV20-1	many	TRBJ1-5	CSAGPRRQPQHF	TGCAGTGCTGGCCCCAGGAGGCAGCCCCAGCATTTT
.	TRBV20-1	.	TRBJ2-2	CSARDRGSTGELFF	TGCAGTGCTAGAGATCGGGGGAGCACCGGGGAGCTGTTTTTT
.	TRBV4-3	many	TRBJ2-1	CASSQEGGPNEQFF	TGCGCCAGCAGCCAAGAGGGGGGCCCAAATGAGCAGTTCTTC
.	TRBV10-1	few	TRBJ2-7	CASSDGPLYEQYF	TGCGCCAGCAGTGATGGACCTTTATACGAGCAGTACTTC
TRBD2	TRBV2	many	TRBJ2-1	CASSGLAGARGKTNEQFF	TGTGCCAGCAGTGGACTAGCGGGAGCGCGGGGTAAAACGAATGAGCAGTTCTTC
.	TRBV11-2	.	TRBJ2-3	CASSHSITGPTDTQYF	TGTGCCAGCAGCCACTCCATAACGGGACCCACAGATACGCAGTATTTT
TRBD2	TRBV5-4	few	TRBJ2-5	CASSHLPSGSAETQYF	TGTGCCAGCAGCCACCTGCCTAGCGGGAGCGCGGAGACCCAGTACTTC
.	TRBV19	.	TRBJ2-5	CASSIDFTQETQYF	TGTGCCAGTAGTATTGACTTCACCCAAGAGACCCAGTACTTC
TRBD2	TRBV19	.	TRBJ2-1	CASRQTSGDEQFF	TGTGCCAGCCGACAAACTAGCGGAGACGAGCAGTTCTTC
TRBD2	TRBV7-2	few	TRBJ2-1	CASSLDPSGGGYEQFF	TGTGCCAGCAGCTTAGACCCGAGCGGGGGTGGATATGAGCAGTTCTTC
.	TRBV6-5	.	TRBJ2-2	CASSYEGNGVGELFF	TGTGCCAGCAGTTACGAGGGGAACGGAGTCGGGGAGCTGTTTTTT
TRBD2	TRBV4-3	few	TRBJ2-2	CASSQGTSGSRTGELFF	TGCGCCAGCAGCCAAGGGACTAGCGGGAGTCGGACCGGGGAGCTGTTTTTT
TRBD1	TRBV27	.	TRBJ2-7	CASSNRDRGLYEQYF	TGTGCCAGCAGTAACCGGGACAGGGGGCTCTACGAGCAGTACTTC
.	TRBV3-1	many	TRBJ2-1	CASSQSPEGEAYNEQFF	TGTGCCAGCAGCCAAAGCCCCGAGGGGGAAGCCTACAATGAGCAGTTCTTC
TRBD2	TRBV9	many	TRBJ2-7	CASSTGLVSYEQYF	TGTGCCAGCAGCACTGGACTAGTCTCCTACGAGCAGTACTTC
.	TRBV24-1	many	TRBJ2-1	CATSDMGDEQFF	TGTGCCACCAGTGATATGGGAGATGAGCAGTTCTTC
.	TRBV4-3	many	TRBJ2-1	CASSQERAGFSYNEQFF	TGCGCCAGCAGCCAAGAAAGGGCGGGCTTCTCCTACAATGAGCAGTTCTTC
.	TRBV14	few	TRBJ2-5	CASSRGWGETQYF	TGTGCCAGCAGCCGGGGCTGGGGTGAGACCCAGTACTTC
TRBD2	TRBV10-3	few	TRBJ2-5	CAISPTGSWTSGETQYF	TGTGCCATCAGCCCTACCGGCTCTTGGACTAGCGGGGAGACCCAGTACTTC
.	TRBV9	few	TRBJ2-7	CASSVEGGGEYEQYF	TGTGCCAGCAGCGTAGAAGGGGGTGGGGAATACGAGCAGTACTTC